Listed here is a single TCR beta chain. What it recognizes is unknown. The data derive from a study of identifying expanded T cells in peripheral blood. During the collection period, no donor immune events like infections were recorded. Study results and caveats: Differentially abundant clones: roughly 1.3 between replicates, approximately 16 at roughly 13 days, more than 18 at four. Two-week clone count variance significantly increased as total template count grew.

The method was immunoSEQ multiplex PCR; TCRdb's version includes in-frame clones alone and lacks a portion of them. The sample has 80,000 to 90,000 clones, around nine tenths seen once. The TCR comes from a person aged 18 to 75 in good health. The specimen was blood.

The CDR3 bases are TGTGCCTGGAGTGTGAAAAGGGGTCTAACTAGCAATCAGCCCCAGCATTTT. Protein product: CAWSVKRGLTSNQPQHF. The rearrangement uses TRBV30 and TRBJ1-5; tentatively, D is TRBD1 (5 bases). V was cut by 0 bases and J by 0 bases, with 15 bases left in between. The CDR3 covers 17 residues. CDR1 is GTSNPN, CDR2 SVGIG, per germline (reference sequence).